Reported below is one T cell receptor beta chain. The data stem from a study of shared T cell receptors in the human thymus. Repertoires were generated with immunoSEQ multiplex PCR, while TCRdb's copy carries only in-frame clones and drops some. The table has some 720,000 clones, roughly 90% seen once; the top ten hold about 0.01%. The CDR3 runs to 16 residues. V trimming: 3 bases; J trimming: 5 bases; junction bases outside the gene matches: 6. Germline loops: CDR1 KGHSH, CDR2 LQKENI. This same sample was also part of a study on human thymus T cells. This second report adds: Corrective cardiac operations yielded the resected thymus tissue. Thymic repertoires of unrelated individuals were reported in related research to overlap highly.

The sequence derives from a boy younger than two with a congenital heart defect. The sequenced sample consisted of thymocytes. The chain is built from TRBV18 and TRBJ2-7, with TRBD2 identical over 14 bases. The CDR3 is CASSPGTSGRFHEQYF. The CDR3 region has the DNA TGTGCCAGCTCACCTGGGACTAGCGGGAGATTTCACGAGCAGTACTTC.